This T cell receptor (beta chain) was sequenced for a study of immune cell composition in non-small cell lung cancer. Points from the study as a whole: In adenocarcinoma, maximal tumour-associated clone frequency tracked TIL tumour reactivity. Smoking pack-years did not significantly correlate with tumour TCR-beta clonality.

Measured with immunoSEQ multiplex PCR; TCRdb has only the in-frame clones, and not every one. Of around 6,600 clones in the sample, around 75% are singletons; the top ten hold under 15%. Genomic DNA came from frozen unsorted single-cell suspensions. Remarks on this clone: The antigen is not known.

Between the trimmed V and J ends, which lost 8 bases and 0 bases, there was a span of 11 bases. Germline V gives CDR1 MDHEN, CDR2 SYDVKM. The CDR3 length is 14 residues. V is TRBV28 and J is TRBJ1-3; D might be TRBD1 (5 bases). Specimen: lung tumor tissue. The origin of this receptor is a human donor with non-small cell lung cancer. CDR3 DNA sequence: TGTGCCAGCTGGGGACTGATCTCTGGAAACACCATATATTTT. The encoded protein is CASWGLISGNTIYF. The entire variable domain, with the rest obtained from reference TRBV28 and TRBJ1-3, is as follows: DVKVTQSSRYLVKRTGEKVFLECVQDMDHENMFWYRQDPGLGLRLIYFSYDVKMKEKGDIPEGYSVSREKKERFSLILESASTNQTSMYLCASWGLISGNTIYFGEGSWLTVV.